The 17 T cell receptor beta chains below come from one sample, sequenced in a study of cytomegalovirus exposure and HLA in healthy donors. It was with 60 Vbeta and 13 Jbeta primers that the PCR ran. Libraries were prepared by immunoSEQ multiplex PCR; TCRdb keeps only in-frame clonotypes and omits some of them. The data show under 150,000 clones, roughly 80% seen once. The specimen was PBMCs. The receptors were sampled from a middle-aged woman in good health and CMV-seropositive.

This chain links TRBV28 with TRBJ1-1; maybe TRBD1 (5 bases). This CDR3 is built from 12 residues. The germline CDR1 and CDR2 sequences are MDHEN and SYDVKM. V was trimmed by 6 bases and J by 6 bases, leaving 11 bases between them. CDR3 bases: TGTGCCAGCAGCGCAGGGCTTTCTGAAGCTTTCTTT. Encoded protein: CASSAGLSEAFF.

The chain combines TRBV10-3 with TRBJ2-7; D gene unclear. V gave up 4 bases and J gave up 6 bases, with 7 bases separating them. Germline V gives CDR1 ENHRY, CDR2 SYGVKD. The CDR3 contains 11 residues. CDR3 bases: TGTGCCATCAGTGGAGTTTCCGAGCAGTACTTC. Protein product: CAISGVSEQYF.

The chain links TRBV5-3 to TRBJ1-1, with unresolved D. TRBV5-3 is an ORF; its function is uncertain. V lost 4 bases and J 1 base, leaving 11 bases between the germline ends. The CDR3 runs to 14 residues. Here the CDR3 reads CARSDWSPNTEAFF. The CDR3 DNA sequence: TGTGCCAGAAGCGACTGGTCCCCGAACACTGAAGCTTTCTTT.

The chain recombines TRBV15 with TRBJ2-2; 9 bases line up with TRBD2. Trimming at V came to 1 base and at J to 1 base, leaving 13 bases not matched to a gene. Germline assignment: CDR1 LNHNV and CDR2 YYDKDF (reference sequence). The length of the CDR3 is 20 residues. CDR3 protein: CATSRVRGGRAVRNTGELFF. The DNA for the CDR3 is TGTGCCACCAGCAGAGTCCGTGGCGGGAGGGCAGTTAGGAACACCGGGGAGCTGTTTTTT.

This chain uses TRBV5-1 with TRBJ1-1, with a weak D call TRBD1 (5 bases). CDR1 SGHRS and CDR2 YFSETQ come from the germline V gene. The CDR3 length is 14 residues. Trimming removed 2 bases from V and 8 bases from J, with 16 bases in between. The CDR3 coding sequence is TGCGCCAGCAGCTTTGGGACCGGGGGAGCCGAAGCTTTCTTT. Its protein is CASSFGTGGAEAFF.

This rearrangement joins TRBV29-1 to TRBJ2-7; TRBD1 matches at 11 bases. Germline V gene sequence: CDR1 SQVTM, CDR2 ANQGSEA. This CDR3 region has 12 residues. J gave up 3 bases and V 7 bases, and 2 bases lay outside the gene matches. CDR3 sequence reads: CSAGQGVYEQYF. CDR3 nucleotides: TGCAGCGCGGGACAGGGGGTCTACGAGCAGTACTTC.

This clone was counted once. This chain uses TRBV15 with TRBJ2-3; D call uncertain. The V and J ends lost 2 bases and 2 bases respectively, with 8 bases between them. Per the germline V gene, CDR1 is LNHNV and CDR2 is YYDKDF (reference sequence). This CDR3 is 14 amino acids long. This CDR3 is CATSRRLNTDTQYF. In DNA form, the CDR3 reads TGTGCCACCAGCAGAAGACTTAACACAGATACGCAGTATTTT.

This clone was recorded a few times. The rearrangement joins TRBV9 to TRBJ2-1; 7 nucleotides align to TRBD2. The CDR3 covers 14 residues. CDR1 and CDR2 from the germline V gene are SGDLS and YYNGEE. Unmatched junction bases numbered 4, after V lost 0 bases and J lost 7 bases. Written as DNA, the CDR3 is TGTGCCAGCAGCGTAGTAGTGGGAGGGAATGAGCAGTTCTTC. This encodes CASSVVVGGNEQFF.

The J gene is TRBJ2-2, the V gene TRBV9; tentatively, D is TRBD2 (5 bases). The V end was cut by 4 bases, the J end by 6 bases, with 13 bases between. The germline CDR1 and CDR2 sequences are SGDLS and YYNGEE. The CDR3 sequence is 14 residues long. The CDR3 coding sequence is TGTGCCAGCAGCACACCCACTAGAGCCGGGGAGCTGTTTTTT. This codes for CASSTPTRAGELFF. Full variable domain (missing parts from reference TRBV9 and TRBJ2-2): DSGVTQTPKHLITATGQRVTLRCSPRSGDLSVYWYQQSLDQGLQFLIQYYNGEERAKGNILERFSAQQFPDLHSELNLSSLELGDSALYFCASSTPTRAGELFFGEGSRLTVL.

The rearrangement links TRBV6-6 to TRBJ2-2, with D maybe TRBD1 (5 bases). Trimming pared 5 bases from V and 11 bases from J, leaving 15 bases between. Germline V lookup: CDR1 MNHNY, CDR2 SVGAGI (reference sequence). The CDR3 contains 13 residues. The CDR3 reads CASSVTTGDELFF. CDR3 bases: TGTGCCAGCAGTGTGACCACAGGCGACGAGCTGTTTTTT.

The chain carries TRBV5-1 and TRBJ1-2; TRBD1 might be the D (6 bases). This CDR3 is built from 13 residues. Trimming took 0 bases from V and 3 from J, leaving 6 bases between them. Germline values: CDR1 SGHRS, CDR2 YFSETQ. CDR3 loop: CASSLDRDYGYTF. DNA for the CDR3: TGCGCCAGCAGCTTGGACAGGGACTATGGCTACACCTTC.

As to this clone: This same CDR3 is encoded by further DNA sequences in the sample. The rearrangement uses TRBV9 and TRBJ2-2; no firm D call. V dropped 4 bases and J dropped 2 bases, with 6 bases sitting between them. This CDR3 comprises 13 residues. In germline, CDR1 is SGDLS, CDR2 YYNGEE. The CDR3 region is CASSPLNTGELFF. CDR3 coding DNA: TGTGCCAGCAGCCCACTTAACACCGGGGAGCTGTTTTTT.

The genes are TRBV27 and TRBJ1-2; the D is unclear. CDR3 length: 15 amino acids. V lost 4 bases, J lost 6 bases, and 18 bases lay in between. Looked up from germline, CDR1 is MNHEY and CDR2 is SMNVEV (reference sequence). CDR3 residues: CASSSAVTGANGYTF. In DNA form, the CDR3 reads TGTGCCAGCAGTTCCGCGGTCACCGGTGCTAATGGCTACACCTTC.

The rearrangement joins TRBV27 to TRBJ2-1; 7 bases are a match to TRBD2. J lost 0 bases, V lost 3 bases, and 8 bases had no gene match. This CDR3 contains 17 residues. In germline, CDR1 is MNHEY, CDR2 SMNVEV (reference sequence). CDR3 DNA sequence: TGTGCCAGCAGTTTTCGCGGGACTACGAGCTCCTACAATGAGCAGTTCTTC. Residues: CASSFRGTTSSYNEQFF.

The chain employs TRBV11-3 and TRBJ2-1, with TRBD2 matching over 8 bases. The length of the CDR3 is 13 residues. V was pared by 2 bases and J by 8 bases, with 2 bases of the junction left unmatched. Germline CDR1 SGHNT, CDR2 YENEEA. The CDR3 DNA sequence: TGTGCCAGCAGCTTACCGGGGGGGCATGAGCAGTTCTTC. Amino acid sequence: CASSLPGGHEQFF. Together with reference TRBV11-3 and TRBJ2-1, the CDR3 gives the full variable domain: EAGVVQSPRYKIIEKKQPVAFWCNPISGHNTLYWYLQNLGQGPELLIRYENEEAVDDSQLPKDRFSAERLKGVDSTLKIQPAELGDSAVYLCASSLPGGHEQFFGPGTRLTVL.

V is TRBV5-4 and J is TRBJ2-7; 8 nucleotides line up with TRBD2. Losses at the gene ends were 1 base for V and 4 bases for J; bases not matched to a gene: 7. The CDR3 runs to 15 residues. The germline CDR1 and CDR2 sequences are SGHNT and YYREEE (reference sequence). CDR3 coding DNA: TGTGCCAGCAGCTTGTTGGAGCGGGGGCTATACGAGCAGTACTTC. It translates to CASSLLERGLYEQYF.

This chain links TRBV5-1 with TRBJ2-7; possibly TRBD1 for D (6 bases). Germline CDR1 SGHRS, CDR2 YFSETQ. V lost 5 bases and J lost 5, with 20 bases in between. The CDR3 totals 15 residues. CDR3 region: CASRYSDSRTDEQYF. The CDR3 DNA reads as TGCGCCAGCAGATACTCGGACAGCCGTACAGACGAGCAGTACTTC.